The 32 T cell receptor beta chains in this list originate from one sample, sequenced in a study of CD8 T cells in ankylosing spondylitis. Using its own MiXCR run on the 5' RACE reads, TCRdb lists one record per CDR3 protein. The table lists roughly 260,000 distinct CDR3 sequences, approximately 20% of them singletons. The specimen sequenced was blood, either unsorted or a sorted T cell fraction (not recorded which). The origin of the receptors is a male donor with ankylosing spondylitis or in good health (not recorded which).

This clonotype was counted a single time. CDR3 amino acids: CASSWGGNEQFF. CDR3 nucleotides: TGTGCCAGCAGCTGGGGGGGCAATGAGCAGTTCTTC. This chain joins TRBV12-3 or TRBV12-4 and TRBJ2-1; 7 bases line up with TRBD2. The CDR3 consists of 12 residues. With V trimmed by 6 bases and J by 6 bases, 2 bases remained unmatched.

Ten or more counts support this clonotype. The chain uses TRBV20-1 and TRBJ2-3, with D hard to call. The CDR3 is made up of 13 amino acids. Trimming removed 6 bases at V and 2 bases at J, with 12 bases between. Germline lookup yields CDR1 DFQATT and CDR2 SNEGSKA (reference sequence). The CDR3: CSAIRPPTDTQYF. The DNA of the CDR3 is TGCAGTGCCATAAGACCCCCCACAGATACGCAGTATTTT.

A few counts support this clonotype. The chain has TRBV3-1 and TRBJ1-2; no firm D call. Trimming shortened V by 0 bases and J by 9 bases, and 14 bases separated the two germline ends. The CDR3 sequence is 14 residues long. Germline V gene sequence: CDR1 LGHDT, CDR2 YNNKEL (reference sequence). The CDR3 loop is CASSQDTVATRYTF. The CDR3 region has the DNA TGTGCCAGCAGCCAAGATACAGTCGCCACCCGCTACACCTTC.

This chain links TRBV5-1 with TRBJ1-1, with TRBD1 matching 10 bases. This CDR3 spans 15 amino acids. CDR1 SGHRS and CDR2 YFSETQ come from the germline V gene. J lost 5 bases, V lost 5 bases, and 9 bases had no gene match. The DNA of the CDR3 is TGCGCCAGCAGTTCCTTAGACAGGGGGCAAACTGAAGCTTTCTTT. Amino acids: CASSSLDRGQTEAFF.

The table lists this clonotype with a few counts. The chain employs TRBV6-5 and TRBJ2-4, with unresolved D. The germline CDR1 and CDR2 sequences are MNHEY and SVGAGI. V was cut by 2 bases and J by 0 bases, with 14 bases left in between. The CDR3 runs 17 residues. The CDR3 sequence is CASSYLRSFLAKNIQYF. The CDR3 region has the DNA TGTGCCAGCAGTTACCTGCGAAGTTTCCTAGCCAAAAACATTCAGTACTTC.

This clonotype has only a few counts. The CDR3: CASNEGSSYNEQFF. In DNA form, the CDR3 reads TGTGCCAGCAACGAGGGTAGCTCCTACAATGAGCAGTTCTTC. This rearrangement joins TRBV6-1 to TRBJ2-1; a possible D gene is TRBD2 (5 bases). V was cut by 7 bases and J by 0 bases, with 10 bases left in between. This CDR3 comprises 14 residues. Germline V CDR1 and CDR2: MNHNS, SASEGT.

This chain links TRBV20-1 with TRBJ2-3; 9 nucleotides agree with TRBD2. Trimming at V came to 1 base and at J to 0 bases, leaving 5 bases not matched to a gene. The CDR3 runs 16 residues. CDR1 is DFQATT and CDR2 is SNEGSKA in the germline V gene (reference sequence). In DNA, the CDR3 is TGCAGTGCTAGAGGGGCTAGCGGGGATAGCACAGATACGCAGTATTTT. Translated: CSARGASGDSTDTQYF.

The sample holds many counts of this clonotype. The chain has TRBV12-3 or TRBV12-4 and TRBJ1-5; D is unresolved. V was shortened by 3 bases and J by 5 bases, with 11 bases between the two germline ends. The CDR3 extends over 14 amino acids. The CDR3 sequence: CASSFDGSYQPQHF. The CDR3 bases are TGTGCCAGCAGTTTTGATGGCTCTTATCAGCCCCAGCATTTT.

The chain has TRBV7-2 and TRBJ2-3, with 11 bases lining up with TRBD2. The CDR3 totals 17 residues. V lost 4 bases to trimming and J lost 1 base; unmatched junction nucleotides: 7. Germline V gives CDR1 SGHTA, CDR2 FQGNSA. CDR3 sequence reads: CASSSWNSGGGTDTQYF. The CDR3 DNA follows: TGTGCCAGCAGCTCCTGGAATAGCGGGGGGGGCACAGATACGCAGTATTTT.

This sequence joins TRBV20-1 and TRBJ1-5; D unclear. The CDR3 covers 16 residues. Trimming removed 6 bases at V and 0 bases at J, with 18 bases between. Germline CDR1 and CDR2: DFQATT and SNEGSKA (reference sequence). CDR3 loop: CSAMGRTPHSNQPQHF. The CDR3 coding sequence is TGCAGTGCAATGGGCAGGACGCCCCATAGCAATCAGCCCCAGCATTTT.

The chain recombines TRBV29-1 with TRBJ2-5; 12 bases agree with TRBD2. V dropped 2 bases and J dropped 5; count of bases not matched to a gene: 15. This CDR3 has 18 amino acids. The germline gives CDR1 SQVTM, CDR2 ANQGSEA. CDR3 coding DNA: TGCAGCGTTGAATTGGGGGGGAAGACTAGCGGGAGCTGGGAGACCCAGTACTTC. Protein product: CSVELGGKTSGSWETQYF.

This clonotype appeared a few times. The J gene is TRBJ2-1, the V gene TRBV11-2; 12 nucleotides match TRBD2. CDR3 length: 14 amino acids. CDR1 is SGHAT and CDR2 is FQNNGV in the germline V gene. Trimming at V came to 5 bases and at J to 8 bases, leaving 4 bases not matched to a gene. CDR3 in amino acids: CASSLTSGRHEQFF. Here the CDR3 DNA reads TGTGCCAGCAGCCTTACTAGCGGGAGGCATGAGCAGTTCTTC.

There are many counts of this clonotype. The chain recombines TRBV20-1 with TRBJ2-3; D is uncertain. This CDR3 is 14 amino acids long. Germline CDR1 and CDR2: DFQATT and SNEGSKA (reference sequence). The ends were cut back, 5 bases at V and 0 bases at J, with 12 bases in the middle. In DNA, the CDR3 is TGCAGTGCTCCCAACGCGGAAAGCACAGATACGCAGTATTTT. It encodes CSAPNAESTDTQYF.

There are many counts of this clonotype. V gene TRBV20-1 combines with J gene TRBJ1-4; D is unclear. Germline V gene data show CDR1 as DFQATT and CDR2 as SNEGSKA (reference sequence). Trimming cost V 0 bases and J 3 bases, with 17 bases left between them. CDR3 size: 17 residues. CDR3 in amino acids: CSARDYGPGISNEKLFF. As DNA, the CDR3 is TGCAGTGCTAGAGATTACGGTCCCGGTATTTCTAATGAAAAACTGTTTTTT.

This clonotype came up a few times. The CDR3 sequence is CASSAGRLIHSPNTEAFF. CDR3 in DNA: TGTGCCAGCAGTGCCGGGCGCCTTATCCATTCGCCCAACACTGAAGCTTTCTTT. The chain combines TRBV6-4 with TRBJ1-1, with D hard to call. This CDR3 spans 18 amino acids. CDR1 and CDR2 from the germline V gene are MRHNA and SNTAGT. V shed 4 bases and J shed 2 bases, with 23 bases lying between them.

The table lists this clonotype with a few counts. The rearrangement joins TRBV12-3 or TRBV12-4 to TRBJ2-3, with 14 bases fitting TRBD2. The V and J ends lost 10 bases and 0 bases, in that order; junction bases with no gene match: 15. The CDR3 sequence is 19 residues long. The CDR3, as DNA: TGTGCCACTTCAGGAGGGACTAGCGGGAGTTTGGATAGCACAGATACGCAGTATTTT. It encodes CATSGGTSGSLDSTDTQYF.

The chain employs TRBV5-5 and TRBJ2-7; 7 bases map to TRBD1. From germline, CDR1 is SGHKS and CDR2 YYEKEE (reference sequence). This CDR3 has 16 amino acids. The trim removed 1 base at V and 1 base at J, leaving 8 bases unmatched. CDR3 nucleotide sequence: TGTGCCAGCAGCTTGTCGGGGCACAGGGGTTCCTACGAGCAGTACGTC. It codes for CASSLSGHRGSYEQYV.

The chain has TRBV20-1 and TRBJ1-6; TRBD1 matches at 9 bases. The junction had 2 bases not matched to a gene; V was cut back by 6 bases and J by 5 bases. This CDR3 spans 13 amino acids. The germline CDR1 and CDR2 sequences are DFQATT and SNEGSKA (reference sequence). CDR3 DNA sequence: TGCAGTGCGAGACAGGGGGATAATTCACCCCTCCACTTT. This sequence encodes CSARQGDNSPLHF.

The sample holds a few counts of this clonotype. The V and J genes are TRBV12-3 or TRBV12-4 and TRBJ2-1; D remains unclear. This CDR3 contains 14 residues. V was clipped by 7 bases and J by 7 bases, with 17 bases between them. CDR3 residues: CASNQNYLVNEQFF. In DNA, the CDR3 is TGTGCCAGCAACCAGAACTACTTAGTTAATGAGCAGTTCTTC.

This chain uses TRBV5-1 with TRBJ2-6; D may be TRBD1 or TRBD2 (5 bases each). This CDR3 comprises 16 residues. Germline CDR1 reads SGHRS; CDR2 reads YFSETQ. Between the trimmed V and J ends, which lost 0 bases and 2 bases, there was a span of 9 bases. This CDR3 is CASSLGGTTGANVLTF. CDR3 nucleotide sequence: TGCGCCAGCAGCTTGGGGGGGACGACTGGGGCCAACGTCCTGACTTTC.

This clonotype appeared a few times. The chain employs TRBV10-3 and TRBJ2-1, with 7 nucleotides matching TRBD2. The junction had 15 bases not matched to a gene; V was cut back by 10 bases and J by 6 bases. The V gene's germline CDR1 is ENHRY and CDR2 SYGVKD. This CDR3 has 15 amino acids. The CDR3 coding sequence is TGTGCCACCACTGAAGCCGGGACTATCGGCAATGAGCAGTTCTTC. Translation gives CATTEAGTIGNEQFF.

The chain joins TRBV5-6 to TRBJ2-1; the D gene is possibly TRBD2 (7 bases). Germline CDR1 is SGHDT and CDR2 is YYEEEE. The CDR3 length is 13 residues. The V gene lost 6 bases and the J gene lost 6 bases, with 13 bases spanning the gap. The CDR3 sequence: CASTERGGNEQFF. CDR3 sequence (DNA): TGTGCCAGCACCGAGAGGGGGGGCAATGAGCAGTTCTTC. The whole variable domain, remainder taken from reference TRBV5-6 and TRBJ2-1, is DAGVTQSPTHLIKTRGQQVTLRCSPKSGHDTVSWYQQALGQGPQFIFQYYEEEERQRGNFPDRFSGHQFPNYSSELNVNALLLGDSALYLCASTERGGNEQFFGPGTRLTVL.

This clonotype was seen many times. This chain joins TRBV20-1 and TRBJ1-1, with D unclear. Germline CDR1 reads DFQATT; CDR2 reads SNEGSKA (reference sequence). This CDR3 comprises 11 residues. Trimming stripped 5 bases from V and 6 bases from J, with 10 bases between. In DNA, the CDR3 is TGCAGTGCTTCCCTAGAACCTGAAGCTTTCTTT. It encodes CSASLEPEAFF.

This clonotype was picked up many times. CDR3 DNA sequence: TGCGCCAGCAGCGACGGAGGGGAGACCCAGTACTTC. Translating gives CASSDGGETQYF. The rearrangement joins TRBV5-1 to TRBJ2-5; a possible D gene is TRBD2 (6 bases). Germline loops: CDR1 SGHRS, CDR2 YFSETQ. The CDR3 spans 12 residues. V lost 4 bases and J 5 bases, leaving 9 bases between the germline ends. Full variable domain (remainder filled in from reference TRBV5-1 and TRBJ2-5): KAGVTQTPRYLIKTRGQQVTLSCSPISGHRSVSWYQQTPGQGLQFLFEYFSETQRNKGNFPGRFSGRQFSNSRSEMNVSTLELGDSALYLCASSDGGETQYFGPGTRLLVL.

The chain recombines TRBV12-3 or TRBV12-4 with TRBJ2-3; D is possibly TRBD2 (6 bases). CDR3 length equals 12 residues. Trimming cost V 6 bases and J 5 bases, with 9 bases left between them. CDR3 residues: CASRISGDTQYF. The CDR3 nucleotides read TGTGCCAGCAGAATTAGCGGAGATACGCAGTATTTT.

This clonotype was seen a few times. The chain has TRBV20-1 and TRBJ2-3; D not resolved. The CDR3 totals 15 residues. Germline lookup yields CDR1 DFQATT and CDR2 SNEGSKA (reference sequence). With 0 bases removed from V and 4 bases from J, the gap between germline ends came to 14 bases. CDR3 sequence reads: CSAREPVMIADTQYF. Here the CDR3 DNA reads TGCAGTGCTAGAGAACCGGTTATGATTGCAGATACGCAGTATTTT.

V is TRBV7-9 and J is TRBJ2-7; 11 nucleotides align to TRBD2. Germline lookup yields CDR1 SEHNR and CDR2 FQNEAQ (reference sequence). V was pared by 1 base and J by 5 bases, with 1 base of the junction left unmatched. This CDR3 comprises 14 residues. CDR3 bases: TGTGCCAGCAGCTTAGGGGGACTAGCGGACGAGCAGTACGTC. As protein: CASSLGGLADEQYV.

The chain is built from TRBV20-1 and TRBJ2-1; TRBD2 agrees at 10 bases. CDR3 length: 11 amino acids. With V trimmed by 5 bases and J by 13 bases, 5 bases remained unmatched. Per the germline V gene, CDR1 is DFQATT and CDR2 is SNEGSKA (reference sequence). DNA for the CDR3: TGCAGTGCTCCCGGACTAGCGGCTCAGTTCTTC. It encodes CSAPGLAAQFF.

This clonotype was recorded at least ten times. This chain connects TRBV20-1 to TRBJ2-5; 9 bases match TRBD1. Germline loops: CDR1 DFQATT, CDR2 SNEGSKA (reference sequence). V shed 3 bases, J shed 5 bases, and the junction held 7 bases outside the gene matches. CDR3 size: 14 residues. The CDR3 DNA reads as TGCAGTGCTAGTTACTGGGACAGGGAGGAGACCCAGTACTTC. This translates into CSASYWDREETQYF.

This clonotype occurred a few times. The chain employs TRBV7-2 and TRBJ1-6; D possibly corresponds to TRBD1 (5 bases). V was pared by 5 bases and J by 8 bases, with 13 bases between. The CDR3 consists of 14 residues. Germline V gives CDR1 SGHTA, CDR2 FQGNSA. CDR3 coding DNA: TGTGCCAGCAGCCCCCAGGGTCGGGATTCACCCCTCCACTTT. This codes for CASSPQGRDSPLHF.

The chain recombines TRBV12-3 or TRBV12-4 with TRBJ2-1, with D perhaps assigned TRBD1 or TRBD2 (5 bases each). The CDR3 length is 16 residues. V lost 5 bases to trimming and J lost 0 bases, with 14 bases between them. The CDR3: CASSLRRESSYNEQFF. As DNA, the CDR3 is TGTGCCAGCAGTCTCCGCAGGGAGAGCTCCTACAATGAGCAGTTCTTC.

This clonotype was observed a handful of times. The CDR3 region has the DNA TGCAGTGCTAGAGAACTAGCGGGGGACCAAGAGACCCAGTACTTC. Protein product: CSARELAGDQETQYF. The V call is TRBV20-1, the J call TRBJ2-5; 11 nucleotides line up with TRBD2. This CDR3 is 15 amino acids long. Looked up from germline, CDR1 is DFQATT and CDR2 is SNEGSKA (reference sequence). V dropped 0 bases and J dropped 0; count of bases not matched to a gene: 0.